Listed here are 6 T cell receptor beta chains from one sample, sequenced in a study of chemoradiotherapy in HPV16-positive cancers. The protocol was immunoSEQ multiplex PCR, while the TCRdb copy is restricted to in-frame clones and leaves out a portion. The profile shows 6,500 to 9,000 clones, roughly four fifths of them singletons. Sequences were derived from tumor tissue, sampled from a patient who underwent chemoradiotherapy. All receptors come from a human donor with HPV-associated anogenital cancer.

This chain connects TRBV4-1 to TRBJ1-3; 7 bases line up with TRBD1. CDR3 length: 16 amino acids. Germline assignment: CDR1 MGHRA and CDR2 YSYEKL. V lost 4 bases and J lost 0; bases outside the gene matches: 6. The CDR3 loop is CASSPRTGLSGNTIYF. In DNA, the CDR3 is TGCGCCAGCAGCCCTAGGACAGGACTCTCTGGAAACACCATATATTTT.

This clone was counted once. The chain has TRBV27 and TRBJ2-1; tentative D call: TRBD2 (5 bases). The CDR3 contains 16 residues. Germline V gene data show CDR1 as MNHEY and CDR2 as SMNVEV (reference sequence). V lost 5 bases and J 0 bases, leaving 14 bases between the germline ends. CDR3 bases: TGTGCCAGCAGTCCTGAGGACTTTCGCTCCTACAATGAGCAGTTCTTC. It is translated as CASSPEDFRSYNEQFF.

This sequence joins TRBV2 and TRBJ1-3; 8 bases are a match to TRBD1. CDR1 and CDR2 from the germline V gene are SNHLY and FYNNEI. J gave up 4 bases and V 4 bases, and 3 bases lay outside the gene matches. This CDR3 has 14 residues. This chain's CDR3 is CASSGDRGGNTIYF. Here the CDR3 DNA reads TGTGCCAGCAGTGGAGACAGGGGAGGAAACACCATATATTTT.

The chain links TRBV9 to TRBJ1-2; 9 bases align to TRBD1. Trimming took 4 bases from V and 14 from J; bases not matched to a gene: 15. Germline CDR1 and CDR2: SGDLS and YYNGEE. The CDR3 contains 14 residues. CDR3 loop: CASSPTRTGDPPTF. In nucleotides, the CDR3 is TGTGCCAGCAGCCCCACCCGGACAGGGGATCCCCCGACCTTC. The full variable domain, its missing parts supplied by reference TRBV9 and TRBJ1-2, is DSGVTQTPKHLITATGQRVTLRCSPRSGDLSVYWYQQSLDQGLQFLIQYYNGEERAKGNILERFSAQQFPDLHSELNLSSLELGDSALYFCASSPTRTGDPPTFGSGTRLTVV.

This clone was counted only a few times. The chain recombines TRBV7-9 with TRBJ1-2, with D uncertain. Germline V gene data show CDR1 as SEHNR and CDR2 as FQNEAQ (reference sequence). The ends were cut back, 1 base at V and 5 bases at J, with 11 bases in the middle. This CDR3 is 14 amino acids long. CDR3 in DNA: TGTGCCAGCAGCTTAGAACAGCCCTCGTATGGCTACACCTTC. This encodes CASSLEQPSYGYTF.

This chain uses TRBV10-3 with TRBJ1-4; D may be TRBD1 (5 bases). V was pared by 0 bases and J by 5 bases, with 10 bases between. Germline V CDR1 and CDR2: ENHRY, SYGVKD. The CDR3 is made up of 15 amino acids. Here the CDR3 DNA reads TGTGCCATCAGTGAGTCGGGCAGGGACAATGAAAAACTGTTTTTT. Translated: CAISESGRDNEKLFF.